This T cell receptor beta chain originates from a study of T-cell memory formation after mild COVID-19. As for the study in general: The TCR clusters were mostly specific to one donor.

The table lists this clonotype with a few counts. Its matching antigen is unknown. Via MiXCR, TCRdb re-called the 5' RACE reads, giving one row per CDR3 protein. The table records hundreds of thousands of distinct CDR3 sequences, roughly 14% of them present only once. Broader study findings: The appearance of some responding clones in pre-infection memory suggested that cross-reactive memory joined. SARS-CoV-2 specificity of second-wave clones peaking day 37 was unconfirmed.

The sequenced material came from PBMCs or a T cell subset sorted from them (not recorded which). This receptor was obtained from a man aged 18 to 30 who had mild COVID-19 (a few samples of this study predate the infection). Cell type and time point are not known.

Written as DNA, the CDR3 is TGCAGTGCTAGAGACCGGGGACTAGCGGGGTCGACAGATACGCAGTATTTT. Amino acid sequence: CSARDRGLAGSTDTQYF. The chain has TRBV20-1 and TRBJ2-3; 13 bases agree with TRBD2. V gave up 0 bases and J gave up 3 bases; unmatched junction bases: 6. The germline V gene encodes CDR1 DFQATT and CDR2 SNEGSKA (reference sequence). The CDR3 length is 17 residues.